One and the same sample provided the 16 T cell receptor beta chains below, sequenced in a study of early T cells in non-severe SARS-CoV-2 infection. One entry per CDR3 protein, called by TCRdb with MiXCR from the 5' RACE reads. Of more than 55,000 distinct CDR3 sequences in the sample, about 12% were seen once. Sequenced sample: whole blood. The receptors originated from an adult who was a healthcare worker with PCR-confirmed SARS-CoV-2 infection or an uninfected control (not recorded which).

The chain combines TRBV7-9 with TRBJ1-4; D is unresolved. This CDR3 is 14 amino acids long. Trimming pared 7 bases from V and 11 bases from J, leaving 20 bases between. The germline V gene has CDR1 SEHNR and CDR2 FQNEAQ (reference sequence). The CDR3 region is CASNFPGRAQKLFF. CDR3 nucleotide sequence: TGTGCCAGCAACTTCCCCGGACGGGCCCAGAAACTGTTTTTT.

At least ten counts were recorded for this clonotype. CDR3 sequence (DNA): TGCAGCGTTGAGGCAGGGGGCTCACGGGGCTACACCTTC. Protein: CSVEAGGSRGYTF. The V and J genes are TRBV29-1 and TRBJ1-2, with 8 bases identical to TRBD1. Germline V gene lookup returns CDR1 SQVTM and CDR2 ANQGSEA. The CDR3 is 13 residues long. V lost 3 bases, J lost 8 bases, and 8 bases stayed unmatched.

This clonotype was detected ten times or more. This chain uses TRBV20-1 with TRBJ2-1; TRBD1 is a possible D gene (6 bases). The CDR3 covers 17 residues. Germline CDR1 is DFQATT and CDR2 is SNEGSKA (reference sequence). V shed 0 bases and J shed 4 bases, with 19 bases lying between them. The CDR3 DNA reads TGCAGTGCTAGAGATAGTAGGGGGTTTAATAGGTACAATGAGCAGTTCTTC. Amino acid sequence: CSARDSRGFNRYNEQFF.

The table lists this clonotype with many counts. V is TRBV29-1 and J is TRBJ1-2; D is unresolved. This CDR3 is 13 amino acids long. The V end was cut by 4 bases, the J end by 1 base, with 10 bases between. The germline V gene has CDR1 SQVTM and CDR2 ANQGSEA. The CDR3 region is CSVVGSYNYGYTF. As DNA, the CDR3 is TGCAGCGTTGTGGGTTCTTATAACTATGGCTACACCTTC.

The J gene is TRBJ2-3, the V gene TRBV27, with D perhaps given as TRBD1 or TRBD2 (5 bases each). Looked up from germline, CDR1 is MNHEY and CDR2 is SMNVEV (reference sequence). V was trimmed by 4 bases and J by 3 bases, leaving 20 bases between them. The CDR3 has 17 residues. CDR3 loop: CASSSFGPGPQTDTQYF. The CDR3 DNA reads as TGTGCCAGCAGTTCATTTGGACCGGGACCGCAGACAGATACGCAGTATTTT.

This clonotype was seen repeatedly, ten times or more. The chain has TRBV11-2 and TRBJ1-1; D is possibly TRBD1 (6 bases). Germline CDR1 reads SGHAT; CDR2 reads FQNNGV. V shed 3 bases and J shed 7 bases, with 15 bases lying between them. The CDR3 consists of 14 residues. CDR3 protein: CASSFDGGLDEAFF. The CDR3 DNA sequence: TGTGCCAGCAGCTTCGACGGGGGGCTTGATGAAGCTTTCTTT.

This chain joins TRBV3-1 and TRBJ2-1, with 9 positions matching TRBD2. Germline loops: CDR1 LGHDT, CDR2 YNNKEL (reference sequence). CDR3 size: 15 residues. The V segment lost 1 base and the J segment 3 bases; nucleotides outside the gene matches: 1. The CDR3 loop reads CASSQGTSVYNEQFF. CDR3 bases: TGTGCCAGCAGCCAAGGGACTAGCGTCTACAATGAGCAGTTCTTC.

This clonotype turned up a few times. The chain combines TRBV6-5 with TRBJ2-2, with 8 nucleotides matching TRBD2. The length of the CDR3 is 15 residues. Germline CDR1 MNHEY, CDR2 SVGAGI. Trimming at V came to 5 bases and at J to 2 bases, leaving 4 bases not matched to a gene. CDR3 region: CASSVTSVNTGELFF. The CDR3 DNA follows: TGTGCCAGCAGTGTGACTAGCGTTAACACCGGGGAGCTGTTTTTT.

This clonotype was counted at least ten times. CDR3 protein: CASSEDRGGYTF. CDR3 nucleotide sequence: TGCGCCAGCAGTGAGGACAGGGGCGGCTACACCTTC. The chain has TRBV10-2 and TRBJ1-2; 8 positions match TRBD1. Germline-derived CDR1 and CDR2 are WSHSY and SAAADI. With V trimmed by 2 bases and J by 8 bases, 1 base remained unmatched. The CDR3 sequence is 12 residues long.

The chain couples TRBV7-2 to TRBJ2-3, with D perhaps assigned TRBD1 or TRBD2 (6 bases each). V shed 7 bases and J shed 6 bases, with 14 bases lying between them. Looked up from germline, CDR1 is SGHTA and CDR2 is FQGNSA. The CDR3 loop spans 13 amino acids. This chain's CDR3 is CASTLGGLDTQYF. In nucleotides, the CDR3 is TGTGCCAGCACCCTAGGGGGGTTGGATACGCAGTATTTT.

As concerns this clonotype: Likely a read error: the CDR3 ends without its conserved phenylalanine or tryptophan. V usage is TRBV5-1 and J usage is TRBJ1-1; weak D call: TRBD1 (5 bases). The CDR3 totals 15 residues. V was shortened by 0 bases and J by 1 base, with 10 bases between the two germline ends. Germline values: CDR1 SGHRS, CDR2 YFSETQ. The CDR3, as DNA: TGCGCCAGCAGCTTGGTCTCAGGGTCGAACACTGAAGCTTTCGTT. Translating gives CASSLVSGSNTEAFV.

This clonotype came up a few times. CDR3 residues: CASSLASPGRLNNEQFF. CDR3 bases: TGTGCCAGCAGCCTGGCCTCCCCGGGGCGACTAAACAATGAGCAGTTCTTC. This chain uses TRBV7-6 with TRBJ2-1, with D perhaps given as TRBD1 or TRBD2 (5 bases each). The CDR3 contains 17 residues. The V gene's germline CDR1 is SGHVS and CDR2 FNYEAQ. The V gene lost 5 bases and the J gene lost 5 bases, with 22 bases spanning the gap.

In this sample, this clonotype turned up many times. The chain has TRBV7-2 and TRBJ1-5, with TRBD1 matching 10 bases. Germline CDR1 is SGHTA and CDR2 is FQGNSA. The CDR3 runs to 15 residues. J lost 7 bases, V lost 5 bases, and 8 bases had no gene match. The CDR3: CASSPGTGAGQPQHF. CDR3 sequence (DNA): TGTGCCAGCAGCCCCGGGACAGGGGCGGGGCAGCCCCAGCATTTT.

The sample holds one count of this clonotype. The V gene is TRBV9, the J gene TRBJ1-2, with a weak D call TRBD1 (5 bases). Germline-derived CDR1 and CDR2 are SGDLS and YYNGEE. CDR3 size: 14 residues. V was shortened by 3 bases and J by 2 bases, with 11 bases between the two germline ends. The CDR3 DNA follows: TGTGCCAGCAGCGCCAGCACAGGAAACTATGGCTACACCTTC. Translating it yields CASSASTGNYGYTF.

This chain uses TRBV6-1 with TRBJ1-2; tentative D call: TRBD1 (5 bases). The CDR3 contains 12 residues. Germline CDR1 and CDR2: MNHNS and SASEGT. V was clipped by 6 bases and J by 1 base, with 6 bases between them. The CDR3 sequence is CASRTVNYGYTF. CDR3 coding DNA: TGTGCCAGCAGGACAGTTAACTATGGCTACACCTTC.

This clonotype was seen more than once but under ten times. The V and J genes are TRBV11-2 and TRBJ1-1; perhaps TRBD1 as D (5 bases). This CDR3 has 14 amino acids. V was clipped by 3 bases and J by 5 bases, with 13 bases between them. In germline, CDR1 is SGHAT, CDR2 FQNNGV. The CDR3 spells CASSFGGTGTEAFF. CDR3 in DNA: TGTGCCAGCAGCTTCGGCGGGACGGGGACTGAAGCTTTCTTT.